This record looks at one TCR beta chain sequence and its context. The sample comes from a study of blood T cell repertoires in COVID-19. Study summary: Samples representing acute and convalescent COVID-19 were sourced from the United States, Italy and Spain. In each case, the material was cDNA or gDNA derived from T cells, B-cell-depleted T cells, or PBMCs.

Assay: immunoSEQ multiplex PCR; the TCRdb copy retains only in-frame clones and omits some. This table holds roughly 100,000 clones, approximately 86% found once. The sequenced material came from peripheral blood. The TCR was taken from an elderly man with acute or convalescent COVID-19.

CDR3 residues: CASSQDPRSEQFF. As DNA, the CDR3 is TGCGCCAGCAGCCAAGATCCCCGGAGTGAGCAGTTCTTC. J is TRBJ2-1 and V is TRBV4-3; no firm D call. Germline V gene lookup returns CDR1 LGHNA and CDR2 YSLEER. This CDR3 has 13 residues. V was cut by 0 bases and J by 9 bases, with 9 bases left in between.